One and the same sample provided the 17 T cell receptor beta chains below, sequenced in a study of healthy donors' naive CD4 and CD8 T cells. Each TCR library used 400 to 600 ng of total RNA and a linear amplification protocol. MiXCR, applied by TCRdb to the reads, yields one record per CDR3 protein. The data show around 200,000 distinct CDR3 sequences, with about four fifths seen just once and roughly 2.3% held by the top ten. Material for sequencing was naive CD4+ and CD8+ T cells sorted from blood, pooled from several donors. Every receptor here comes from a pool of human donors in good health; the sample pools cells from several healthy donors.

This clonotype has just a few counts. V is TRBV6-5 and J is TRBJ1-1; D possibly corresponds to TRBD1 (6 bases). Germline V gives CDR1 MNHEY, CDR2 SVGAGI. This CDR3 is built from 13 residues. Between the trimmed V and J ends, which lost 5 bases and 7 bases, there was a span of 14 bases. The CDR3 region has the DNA TGTGCCAGCAGTCCCAACAGGGTTGGTGAAGCTTTCTTT. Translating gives CASSPNRVGEAFF.

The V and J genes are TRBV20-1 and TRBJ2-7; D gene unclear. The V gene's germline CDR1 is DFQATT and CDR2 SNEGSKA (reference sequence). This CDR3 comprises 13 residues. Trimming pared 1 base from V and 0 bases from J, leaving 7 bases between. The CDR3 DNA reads TGCAGTGCTAGAGTTCCAATCTCCTACGAGCAGTACTTC. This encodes CSARVPISYEQYF.

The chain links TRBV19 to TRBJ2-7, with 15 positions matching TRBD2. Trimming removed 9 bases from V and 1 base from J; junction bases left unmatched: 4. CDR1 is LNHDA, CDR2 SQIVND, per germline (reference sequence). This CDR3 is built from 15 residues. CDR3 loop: CASRGLAGGSYEQYF. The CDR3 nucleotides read TGTGCCAGCAGAGGACTAGCGGGAGGGTCCTACGAGCAGTACTTC. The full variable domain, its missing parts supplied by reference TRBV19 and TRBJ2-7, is DGGITQSPKYLFRKEGQNVTLSCEQNLNHDAMYWYRQDPGQGLRLIYYSQIVNDFQKGDIAEGYSVSREKKESFPLTVTSAQKNPTAFYLCASRGLAGGSYEQYFGPGTRLTVT.

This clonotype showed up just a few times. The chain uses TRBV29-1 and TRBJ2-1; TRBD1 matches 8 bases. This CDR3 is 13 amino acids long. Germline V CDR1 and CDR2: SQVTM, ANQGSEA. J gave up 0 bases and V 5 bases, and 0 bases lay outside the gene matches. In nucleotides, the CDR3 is TGCAGCGTTACAGGGGGCTCCTACAATGAGCAGTTCTTC. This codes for CSVTGGSYNEQFF.

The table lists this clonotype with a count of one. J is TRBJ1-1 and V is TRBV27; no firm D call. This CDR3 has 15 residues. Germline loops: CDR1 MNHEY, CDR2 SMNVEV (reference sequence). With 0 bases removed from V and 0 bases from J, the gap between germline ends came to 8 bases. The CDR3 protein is CASSLSAYMNTEAFF. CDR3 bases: TGTGCCAGCAGTTTATCGGCCTACATGAACACTGAAGCTTTCTTT.

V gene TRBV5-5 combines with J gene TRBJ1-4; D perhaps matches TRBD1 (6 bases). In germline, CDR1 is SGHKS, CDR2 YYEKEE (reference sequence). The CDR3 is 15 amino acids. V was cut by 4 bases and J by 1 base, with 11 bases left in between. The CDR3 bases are TGTGCCAGCAGCCGCGCGACAGGAACTAATGAAAAACTGTTTTTT. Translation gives CASSRATGTNEKLFF. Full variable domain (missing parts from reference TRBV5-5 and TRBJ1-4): DAGVTQSPTHLIKTRGQQVTLRCSPISGHKSVSWYQQVLGQGPQFIFQYYEKEERGRGNFPDRFSARQFPNYSSELNVNALLLGDSALYLCASSRATGTNEKLFFGSGTQLSVL.

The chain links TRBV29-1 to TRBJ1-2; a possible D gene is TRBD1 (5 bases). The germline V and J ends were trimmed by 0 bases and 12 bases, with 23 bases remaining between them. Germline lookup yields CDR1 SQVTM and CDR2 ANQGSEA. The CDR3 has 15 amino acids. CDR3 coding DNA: TGCAGCGTTGAAGAGTCGCCCGACAGTTTTAGGATCCACACCTTC. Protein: CSVEESPDSFRIHTF. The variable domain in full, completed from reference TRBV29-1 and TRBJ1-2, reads SAVISQKPSRDICQRGTSLTIQCQVDSQVTMMFWYRQQPGQSLTLIATANQGSEATYESGFVIDKFPISRPNLTFSTLTVSNMSPEDSSIYLCSVEESPDSFRIHTFGSGTRLTVV.

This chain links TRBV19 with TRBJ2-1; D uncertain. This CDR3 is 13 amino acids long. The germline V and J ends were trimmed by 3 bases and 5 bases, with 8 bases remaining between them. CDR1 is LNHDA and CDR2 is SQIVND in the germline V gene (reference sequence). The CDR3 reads CASSIFADNEQFF. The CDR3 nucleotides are TGTGCCAGTAGTATTTTCGCAGACAATGAGCAGTTCTTC. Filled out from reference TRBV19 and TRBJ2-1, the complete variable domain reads DGGITQSPKYLFRKEGQNVTLSCEQNLNHDAMYWYRQDPGQGLRLIYYSQIVNDFQKGDIAEGYSVSREKKESFPLTVTSAQKNPTAFYLCASSIFADNEQFFGPGTRLTVL.

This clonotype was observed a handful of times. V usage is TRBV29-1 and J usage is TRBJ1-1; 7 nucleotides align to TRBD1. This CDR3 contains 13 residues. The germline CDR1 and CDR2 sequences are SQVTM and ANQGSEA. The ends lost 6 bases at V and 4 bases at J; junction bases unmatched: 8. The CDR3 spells CSVSDRAPTEAFF. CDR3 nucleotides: TGCAGCGTCTCCGACAGGGCCCCCACTGAAGCTTTCTTT. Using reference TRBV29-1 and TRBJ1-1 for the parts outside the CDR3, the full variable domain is SAVISQKPSRDICQRGTSLTIQCQVDSQVTMMFWYRQQPGQSLTLIATANQGSEATYESGFVIDKFPISRPNLTFSTLTVSNMSPEDSSIYLCSVSDRAPTEAFFGQGTRLTVV.

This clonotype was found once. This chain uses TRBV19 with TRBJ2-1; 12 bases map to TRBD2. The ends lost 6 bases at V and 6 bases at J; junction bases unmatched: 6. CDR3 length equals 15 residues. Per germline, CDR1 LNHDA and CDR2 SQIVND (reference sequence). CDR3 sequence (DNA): TGTGCCAGTAGGAGACTAGCGGGAGATCTCAATGAGCAGTTCTTC. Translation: CASRRLAGDLNEQFF.

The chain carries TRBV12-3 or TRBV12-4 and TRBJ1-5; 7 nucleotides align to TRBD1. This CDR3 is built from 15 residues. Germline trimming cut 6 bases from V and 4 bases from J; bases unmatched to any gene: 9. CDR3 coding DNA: TGTGCCAGCAGCCCCTCCGGGACAGCGAATCAGCCCCAGCATTTT. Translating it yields CASSPSGTANQPQHF.

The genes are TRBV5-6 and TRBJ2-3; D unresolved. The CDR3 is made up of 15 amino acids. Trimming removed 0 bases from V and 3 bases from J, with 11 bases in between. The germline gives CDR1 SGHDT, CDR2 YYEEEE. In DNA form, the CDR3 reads TGTGCCAGCAGCTTGGTGGACCCTAAGACAGATACGCAGTATTTT. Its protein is CASSLVDPKTDTQYF.

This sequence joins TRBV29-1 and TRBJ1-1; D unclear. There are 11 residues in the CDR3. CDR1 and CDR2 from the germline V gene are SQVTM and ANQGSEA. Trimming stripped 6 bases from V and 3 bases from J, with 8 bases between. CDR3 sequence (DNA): TGCAGCGTCCCGACCGACACTGAAGCTTTCTTT. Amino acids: CSVPTDTEAFF.

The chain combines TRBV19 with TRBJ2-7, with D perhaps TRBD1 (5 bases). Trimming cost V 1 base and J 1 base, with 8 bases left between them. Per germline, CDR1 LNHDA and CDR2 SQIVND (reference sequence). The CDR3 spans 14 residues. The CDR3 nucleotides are TGTGCCAGTAGTATAGTTCAGGGATCCTACGAGCAGTACTTC. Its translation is CASSIVQGSYEQYF.

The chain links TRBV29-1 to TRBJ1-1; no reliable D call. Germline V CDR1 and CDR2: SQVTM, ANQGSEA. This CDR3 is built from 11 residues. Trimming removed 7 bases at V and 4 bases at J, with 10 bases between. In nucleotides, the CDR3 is TGCAGCGGCGCAGGAATCACTGAAGCTTTCTTT. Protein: CSGAGITEAFF.

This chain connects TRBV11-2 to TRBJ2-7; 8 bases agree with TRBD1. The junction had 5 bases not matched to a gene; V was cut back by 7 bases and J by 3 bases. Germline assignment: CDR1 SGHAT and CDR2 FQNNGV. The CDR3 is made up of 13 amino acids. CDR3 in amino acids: CASTLTGVYEQYF. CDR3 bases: TGTGCCAGCACCCTGACAGGGGTCTACGAGCAGTACTTC.

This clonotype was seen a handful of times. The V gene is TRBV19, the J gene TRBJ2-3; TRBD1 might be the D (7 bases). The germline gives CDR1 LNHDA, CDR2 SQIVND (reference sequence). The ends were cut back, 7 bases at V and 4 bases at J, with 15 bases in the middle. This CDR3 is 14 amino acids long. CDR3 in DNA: TGTGCCAGTACTGCGACAGGGACTTCAGATACGCAGTATTTT. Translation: CASTATGTSDTQYF.